The clone carrying this TCR beta chain was detected only a few times. Its antigen is as yet unknown. The data belong to a study of shared clonotypes between healthy human individuals. General observations from the study: Estimated richness values were generally larger in naive subsets than in memory subsets. Non-shared clonotypes showed lower generation probabilities than clonotypes common to all four donors. Blood alone was sampled, and tissue repertoires likely differ.

Each replicate PCR on the sorted subsets used about 220 ng DNA (around 30,000 T cell genomes). Generated by immunoSEQ multiplex PCR, the TCRdb table keeps only in-frame clones and is missing some. The sample has about 2.5 million clones; less than 95% are singletons. The TCR comes from a man aged 18 to 29 in good health. Some clones in this sample may be carry-over from other donors' samples. The sample consisted of naive CD4+ T cells from PBMCs. Documented subset: CD45RA+ positively selected.

The CDR3 protein is CASSLVGDGNQPQHF. The CDR3 coding sequence is TGCGCCAGCAGCTTGGTGGGGGATGGCAATCAGCCCCAGCATTTT. The chain is built from TRBV5-1 and TRBJ1-5, with TRBD1 as a possible D gene (5 bases). The germline V gene encodes CDR1 SGHRS and CDR2 YFSETQ. V was cut by 0 bases and J by 2 bases, with 9 bases left in between. The CDR3 is 15 amino acids.